The entry below describes one T cell receptor (beta chain). This specimen belongs to a study of blood T cell repertoires in COVID-19. Study-level information: COVID-19 samples from acute and convalescent phases originated in the United States, Italy and Spain. Sample material is recorded as cDNA or gDNA derived from T cells, B-cell-depleted T cells, or PBMCs.

The V gene end was trimmed by 8 bases and the J gene end by 8 bases; junction bases not matched to a gene: 9. Germline V gives CDR1 MNHEY, CDR2 SVGAGI. The CDR3 is 14 residues long. The authors' processing: Cell counts per sample came from amplifying reference gene primers. The repertoire was sequenced with immunoSEQ multiplex PCR; TCRdb's copy has only in-frame clones and lacks some. The D gene and trimming were derived from the DNA, and the V and J assignments and clone size from that table. In the table there are about 88,000 clones, approximately 90% of which are singletons. Sequencing was performed on peripheral blood. The chain uses TRBV6-5 and TRBJ1-4; 9 positions match TRBD1. The sequence derives from a male donor with acute or convalescent COVID-19. The CDR3 region has the DNA TGTGCCAGCGGGCCGACAGGGGGTCAAGAAAAACTGTTTTTT. Translating gives CASGPTGGQEKLFF.